A selection of T cell receptor beta chains follows, all from one sample in a study of T cells after yellow fever vaccination. Each CDR3 protein is one row after TCRdb ran MiXCR on the 5' RACE reads. The table lists about 74,000 distinct CDR3 sequences, roughly 7.4% of them singletons. The sample consisted of CD8+ T cells sorted from PBMCs, taken 4 to 5 days after the first yellow fever vaccination. These receptors were taken from a man aged 18-30 years who received the YFV17D yellow fever vaccine. The CDR3 runs from the conserved cysteine through the conserved F or W. Fields, in order: V gene, J gene, CDR3 protein.

TRBV29-1	TRBJ2-1	CSAGQGYNEQFF
TRBV4-2	TRBJ1-4	CASSQDGDVNEKLFF
TRBV4-1	TRBJ1-1	CASSAGQGGAEAFF
TRBV7-9	TRBJ2-7	CASGSSVYEQYF
TRBV6-2/TRBV6-3	TRBJ1-2	CASSPGQVYGYTF
TRBV6-2/TRBV6-3	TRBJ1-2	CASSYPGGLDGYTF
TRBV6-2/TRBV6-3	TRBJ2-7	CASSYLPALEGRYEQYF
TRBV5-1	TRBJ1-5	CASSPTAGQGNQPQHF
TRBV4-3	TRBJ2-1	CASSQDLSDFLQGNEQFF
TRBV7-9	TRBJ1-2	CASSPGRAWGYTF
TRBV6-2/TRBV6-3	TRBJ2-1	CASSYSGGGADEQFF
TRBV12-3/TRBV12-4	TRBJ2-1	CASSLYLLLNNEQFF
TRBV6-2/TRBV6-3	TRBJ2-1	CASRREDYNEQFF
TRBV29-1	TRBJ2-1	CSVGPSGGWGQFF
TRBV7-9	TRBJ2-1	CASSSGLAGGHYNEQFF
TRBV7-8	TRBJ1-6	CASSLVGTTIYNSPLHF
TRBV4-2	TRBJ1-1	CASSYRDRGGPEAFF
TRBV4-3	TRBJ2-1	CASSQERYGAYNEQFF
TRBV7-9	TRBJ1-5	CASSLTGQPQHF
TRBV29-1	TRBJ2-2	CSAGTGGPGELFF
TRBV4-1	TRBJ1-2	CASSQSQVDGYTF
TRBV5-6	TRBJ2-5	CASSFGGGTLKTQYF
TRBV5-1	TRBJ2-2	CASSLRATENTGELFF
TRBV30	TRBJ2-4	CAWSGADQSLQYF
TRBV29-1	TRBJ1-1	CSAGVMNTEAFF
TRBV12-3/TRBV12-4	TRBJ2-1	CASSGTSSSYNEQFF
TRBV9	TRBJ2-2	CASSVYQSHNTGELFF
TRBV29-1	TRBJ2-3	CSVDSPMQYF
TRBV25-1	TRBJ1-4	CASSDGPGKLFF
TRBV5-6	TRBJ1-5	CASSSDTDRNNQPQHF
TRBV7-9	TRBJ2-3	CASSTTGTTTDTQYF
TRBV10-3	TRBJ1-1	CAISPDRGNTEAFF
TRBV4-3	TRBJ2-7	CASSQDGQGSKYEQYF
TRBV28	TRBJ2-1	CASSFGGGNNEQFF
TRBV15	TRBJ2-5	CATSLWGQGQETQYF
TRBV12-5	TRBJ2-1	CASGLDWTGGRYNEQFF
TRBV5-6	TRBJ1-4	CASSFRPLVEKLFF
TRBV7-3	TRBJ2-7	CASSLEASGYEQYF
TRBV12-5	TRBJ2-1	CASGLGGYNEQFF
TRBV6-5	TRBJ1-2	CASSYSVGGGYTF